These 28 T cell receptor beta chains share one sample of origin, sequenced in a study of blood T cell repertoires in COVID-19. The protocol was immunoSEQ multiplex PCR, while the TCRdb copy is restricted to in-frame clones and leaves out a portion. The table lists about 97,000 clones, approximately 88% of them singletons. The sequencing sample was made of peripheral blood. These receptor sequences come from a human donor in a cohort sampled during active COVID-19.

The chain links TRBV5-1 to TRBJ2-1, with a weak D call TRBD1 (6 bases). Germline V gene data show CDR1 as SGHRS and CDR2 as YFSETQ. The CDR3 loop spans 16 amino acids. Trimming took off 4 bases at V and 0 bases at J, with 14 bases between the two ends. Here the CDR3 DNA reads TGCGCCAGCAGCCTTGGGGGCGTCTACTCCTACAATGAGCAGTTCTTC. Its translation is CASSLGGVYSYNEQFF.

The CDR3 coding sequence is TGTGCCAGCAGCTCCCGGGGGGGATCTGGAAACACCATATATTTT. Protein product: CASSSRGGSGNTIYF. The chain links TRBV7-2 to TRBJ1-3; possible D gene TRBD1, 5 bases. Between the trimmed V and J ends, which lost 4 bases and 1 base, there was a span of 11 bases. This CDR3 is 15 amino acids long. Germline V gene lookup returns CDR1 SGHTA and CDR2 FQGNSA.

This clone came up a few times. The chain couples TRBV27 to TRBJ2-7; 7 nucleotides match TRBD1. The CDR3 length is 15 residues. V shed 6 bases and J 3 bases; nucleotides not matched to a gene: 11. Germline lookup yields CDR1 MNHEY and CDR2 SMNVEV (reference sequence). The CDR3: CASSVRQGEGYEQYF. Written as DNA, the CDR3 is TGTGCCAGCAGCGTACGACAGGGTGAGGGCTACGAGCAGTACTTC.

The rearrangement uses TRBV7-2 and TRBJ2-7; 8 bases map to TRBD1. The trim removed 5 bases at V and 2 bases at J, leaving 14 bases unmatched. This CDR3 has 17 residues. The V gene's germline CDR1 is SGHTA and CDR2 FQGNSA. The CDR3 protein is CASSPRPAGTGTYEQYF. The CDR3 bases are TGTGCCAGCAGCCCTCGGCCGGCCGGGACAGGTACCTACGAGCAGTACTTC.

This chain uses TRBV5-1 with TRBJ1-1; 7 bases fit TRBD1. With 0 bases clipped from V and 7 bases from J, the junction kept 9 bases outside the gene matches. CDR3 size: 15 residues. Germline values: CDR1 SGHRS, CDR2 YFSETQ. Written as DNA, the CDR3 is TGCGCCAGCAGCTTGGGGGTCGACAGGGTTCATGAAGCTTTCTTT. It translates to CASSLGVDRVHEAFF. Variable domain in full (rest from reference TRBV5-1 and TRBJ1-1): KAGVTQTPRYLIKTRGQQVTLSCSPISGHRSVSWYQQTPGQGLQFLFEYFSETQRNKGNFPGRFSGRQFSNSRSEMNVSTLELGDSALYLCASSLGVDRVHEAFFGQGTRLTVV.

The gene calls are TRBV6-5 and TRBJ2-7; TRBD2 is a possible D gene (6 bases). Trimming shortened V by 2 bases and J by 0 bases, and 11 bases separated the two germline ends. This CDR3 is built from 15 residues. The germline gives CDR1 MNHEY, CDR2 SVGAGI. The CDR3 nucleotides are TGTGCCAGCAGTTACGGGGACGGGAGCTCCTACGAGCAGTACTTC. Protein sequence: CASSYGDGSSYEQYF.

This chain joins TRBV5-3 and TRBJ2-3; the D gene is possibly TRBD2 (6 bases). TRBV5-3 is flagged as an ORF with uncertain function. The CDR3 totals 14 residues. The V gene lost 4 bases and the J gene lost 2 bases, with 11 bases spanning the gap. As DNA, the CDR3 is TGTGCCAGAAGCCCGGGGACTGACACAGATACGCAGTATTTT. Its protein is CARSPGTDTDTQYF.

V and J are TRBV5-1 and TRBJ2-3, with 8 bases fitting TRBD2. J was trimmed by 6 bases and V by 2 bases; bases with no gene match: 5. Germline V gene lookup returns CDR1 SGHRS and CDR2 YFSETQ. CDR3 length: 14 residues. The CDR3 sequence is CASSLSTSEDTQYF. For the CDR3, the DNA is TGCGCCAGCAGCTTATCGACTAGCGAGGATACGCAGTATTTT.

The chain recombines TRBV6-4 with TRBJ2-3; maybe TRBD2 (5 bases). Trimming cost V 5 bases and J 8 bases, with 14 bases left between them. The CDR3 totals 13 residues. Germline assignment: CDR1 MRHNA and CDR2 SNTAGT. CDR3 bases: TGTGCCAGCAGTCGCAATCTAGGAGGTACGCAGTATTTT. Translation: CASSRNLGGTQYF.

In DNA, the CDR3 is TGTGCTGAGGGACAGTTAAACACCGGGGAGCTGTTTTTT. This gives the protein CAEGQLNTGELFF. The chain employs TRBV6-5 and TRBJ2-2, with 7 positions matching TRBD1. The CDR3 consists of 13 residues. The germline V gene has CDR1 MNHEY and CDR2 SVGAGI.

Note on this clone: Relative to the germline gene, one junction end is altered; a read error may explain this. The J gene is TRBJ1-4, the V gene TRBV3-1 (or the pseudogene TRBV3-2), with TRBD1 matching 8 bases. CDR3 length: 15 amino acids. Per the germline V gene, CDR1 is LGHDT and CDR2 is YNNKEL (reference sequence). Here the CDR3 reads CASSQDYETGDFWMW. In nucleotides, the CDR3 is TGTGCCAGCAGCCAAGATTATGAGACAGGGGATTTTTGGATGTGG.

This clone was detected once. The CDR3 protein is CASSFPDRDRWVGTEAFF. In nucleotides, the CDR3 is TGTGCCAGCAGTTTCCCAGACCGGGACAGGTGGGTGGGAACTGAAGCTTTCTTT. V usage is TRBV27 and J usage is TRBJ1-1; 8 bases agree with TRBD1. From germline, CDR1 is MNHEY and CDR2 SMNVEV (reference sequence). The CDR3 totals 18 residues. V was pared by 3 bases and J by 5 bases, with 17 bases of the junction left unmatched.

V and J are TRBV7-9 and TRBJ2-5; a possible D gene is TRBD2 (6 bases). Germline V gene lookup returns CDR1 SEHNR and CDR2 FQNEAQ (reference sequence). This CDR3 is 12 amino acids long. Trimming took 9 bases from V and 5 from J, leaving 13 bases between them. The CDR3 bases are TGTGCCAGTGCGGGGCCTACGGAGACCCAGTACTTC. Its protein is CASAGPTETQYF.

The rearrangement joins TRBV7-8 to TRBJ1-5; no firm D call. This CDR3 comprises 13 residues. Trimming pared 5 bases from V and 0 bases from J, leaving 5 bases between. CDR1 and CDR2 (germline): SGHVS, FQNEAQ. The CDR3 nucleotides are TGTGCCAGCAGCGTTTATAGCAATCAGCCCCAGCATTTT. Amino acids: CASSVYSNQPQHF.

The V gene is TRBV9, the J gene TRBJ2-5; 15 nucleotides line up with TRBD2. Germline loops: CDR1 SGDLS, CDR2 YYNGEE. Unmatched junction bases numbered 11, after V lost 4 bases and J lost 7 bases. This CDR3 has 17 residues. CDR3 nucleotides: TGTGCCAGCAGCTGGACTAGCGGGGGGGCTTCCTCTGGGACCCAGTACTTC. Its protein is CASSWTSGGASSGTQYF.

The CDR3 spells CASSPGQGMNTEAFF. The CDR3 DNA sequence: TGTGCCAGCAGCCCAGGACAGGGAATGAACACTGAAGCTTTCTTT. The chain uses TRBV7-9 and TRBJ1-1; 8 nucleotides line up with TRBD1. V gave up 5 bases and J gave up 0 bases; unmatched junction bases: 5. The CDR3 consists of 15 residues. The germline V gene encodes CDR1 SEHNR and CDR2 FQNEAQ (reference sequence).

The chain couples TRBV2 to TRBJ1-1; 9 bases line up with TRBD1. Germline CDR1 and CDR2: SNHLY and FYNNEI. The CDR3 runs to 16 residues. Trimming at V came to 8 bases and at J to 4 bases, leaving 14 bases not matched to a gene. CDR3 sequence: CASSGTGLSVGTEAFF. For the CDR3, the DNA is TGTGCCAGCTCCGGGACAGGGCTGAGCGTGGGCACTGAAGCTTTCTTT.

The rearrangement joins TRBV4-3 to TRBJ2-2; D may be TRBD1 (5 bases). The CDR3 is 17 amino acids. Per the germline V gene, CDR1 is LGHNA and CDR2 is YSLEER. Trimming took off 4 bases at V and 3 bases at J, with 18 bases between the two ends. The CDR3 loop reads CASSLDFRESDTGELFF. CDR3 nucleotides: TGCGCCAGCAGCCTTGACTTCAGGGAATCGGACACCGGGGAGCTGTTTTTT.

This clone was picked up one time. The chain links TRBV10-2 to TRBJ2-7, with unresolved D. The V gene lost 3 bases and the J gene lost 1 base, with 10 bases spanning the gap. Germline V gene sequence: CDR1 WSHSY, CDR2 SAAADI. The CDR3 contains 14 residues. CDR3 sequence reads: CASSDPGRSYEQYF. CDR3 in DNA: TGCGCCAGCAGTGACCCGGGTCGGTCCTACGAGCAGTACTTC.

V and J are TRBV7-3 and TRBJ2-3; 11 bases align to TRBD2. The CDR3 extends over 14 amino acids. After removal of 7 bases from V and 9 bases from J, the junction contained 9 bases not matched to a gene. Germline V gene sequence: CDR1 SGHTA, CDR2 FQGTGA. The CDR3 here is CASNSGGEIGTQYF. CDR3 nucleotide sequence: TGTGCCAGCAATAGCGGGGGGGAAATAGGAACGCAGTATTTT.

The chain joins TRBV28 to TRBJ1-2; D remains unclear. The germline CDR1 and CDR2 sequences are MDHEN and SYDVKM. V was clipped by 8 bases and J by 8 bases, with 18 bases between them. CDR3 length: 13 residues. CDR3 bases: TGTGCCAGCCCAACCCCGGGGTGGAGGGGCTACACCTTC. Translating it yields CASPTPGWRGYTF.

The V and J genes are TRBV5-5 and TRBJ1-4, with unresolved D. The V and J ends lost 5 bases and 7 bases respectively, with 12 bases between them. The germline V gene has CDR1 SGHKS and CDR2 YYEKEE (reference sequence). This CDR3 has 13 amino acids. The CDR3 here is CASRASPLEKLFF. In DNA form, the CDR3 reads TGTGCCAGCAGGGCCTCTCCCCTTGAAAAACTGTTTTTT.

CDR3 nucleotide sequence: TGTGCCAGCAGCCGTATACCGGGACAGGGGGCTTCACCCACTGGCACAGATACGCAGTATTTT. Its protein product is CASSRIPGQGASPTGTDTQYF. This rearrangement joins TRBV4-2 to TRBJ2-3; 12 positions agree with TRBD1. This CDR3 has 21 residues. Germline V gene lookup returns CDR1 LGHNA and CDR2 YNFKEQ. The V and J ends lost 4 bases and 1 base, in that order; junction bases with no gene match: 18.

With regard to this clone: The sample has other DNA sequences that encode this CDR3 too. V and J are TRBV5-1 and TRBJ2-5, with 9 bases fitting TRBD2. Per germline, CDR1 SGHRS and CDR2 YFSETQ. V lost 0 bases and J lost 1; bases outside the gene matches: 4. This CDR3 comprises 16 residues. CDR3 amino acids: CASSLGGRGGQETQYF. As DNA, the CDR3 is TGCGCCAGCAGCTTGGGAGGGCGGGGGGGCCAAGAGACCCAGTACTTC.

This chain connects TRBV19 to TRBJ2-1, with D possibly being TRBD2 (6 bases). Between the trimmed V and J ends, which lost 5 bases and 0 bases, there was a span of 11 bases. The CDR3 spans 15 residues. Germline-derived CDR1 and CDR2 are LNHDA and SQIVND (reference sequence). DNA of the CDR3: TGTGCCAGTAGTGGGAGGACTTCCTCCTACAATGAGCAGTTCTTC. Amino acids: CASSGRTSSYNEQFF.

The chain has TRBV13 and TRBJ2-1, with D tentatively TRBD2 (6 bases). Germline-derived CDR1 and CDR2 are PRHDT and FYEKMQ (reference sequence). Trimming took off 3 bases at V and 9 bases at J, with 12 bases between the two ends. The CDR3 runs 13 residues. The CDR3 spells CASSFTRGIEQFF. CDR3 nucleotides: TGTGCCAGCAGCTTTACACGGGGGATTGAGCAGTTCTTC.

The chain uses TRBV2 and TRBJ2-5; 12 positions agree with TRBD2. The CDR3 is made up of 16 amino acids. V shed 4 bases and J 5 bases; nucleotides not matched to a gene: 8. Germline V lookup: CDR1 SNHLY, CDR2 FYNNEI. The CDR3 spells CASSGPSGGAGETQYF. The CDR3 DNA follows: TGTGCCAGCAGTGGTCCTAGCGGGGGGGCAGGGGAGACCCAGTACTTC. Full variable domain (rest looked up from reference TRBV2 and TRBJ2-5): EPEVTQTPSHQVTQMGQEVILRCVPISNHLYFYWYRQILGQKVEFLVSFYNNEISEKSEIFDDQFSVERPDGSNFTLKIRSTKLEDSAMYFCASSGPSGGAGETQYFGPGTRLLVL.

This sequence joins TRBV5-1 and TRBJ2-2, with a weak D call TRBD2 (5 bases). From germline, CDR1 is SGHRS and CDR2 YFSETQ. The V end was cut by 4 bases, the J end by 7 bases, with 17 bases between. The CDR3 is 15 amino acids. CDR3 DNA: TGCGCCAGCAGCGGCAATAGCGTCGGGGTCGGGGAGCTGTTTTTT. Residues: CASSGNSVGVGELFF.